The 4 T cell receptor beta chains below all came from one sample that was sequenced in a study of breast tumors, draining lymph nodes, adjacent tissues. The lymph nodes were axillary draining lymph nodes from breast cancer patients. Each CDR3 protein gets one entry after TCRdb re-called the multiplex PCR reads with MiXCR. The table lists 70,000 to 95,000 distinct CDR3 sequences, approximately 19% of them singletons. Sequencing used axillary lymph node tissue. The receptors were gathered from a female donor with breast cancer. Some clones in this sample may be carry-over from other donors' samples.

Note on this clonotype: A much larger clone lies one base from this, so it may be a read error. The J gene is TRBJ2-1, the V gene TRBV4-2; 11 bases fit TRBD2. V dropped 0 bases and J dropped 8; count of bases not matched to a gene: 6. Germline V gives CDR1 LGHNA, CDR2 YNFKEQ. CDR3 size: 16 residues. The CDR3 nucleotides are TGTGCCAGCAGCCAAGACCTAGCGGGAGGCCTCGATGAGCAGTTCTTC. Translated, it gives CASSQDLAGGLDEQFF.

Comment on this clonotype: A much larger clone differs by one base, so this may be a read error. CDR3 in amino acids: CASSVNRGRPGGLFF. CDR3 bases: TGTGCCAGCAGCGTAAACAGGGGGCGCCCCGGGGGGCTGTTTTTT. The chain is built from TRBV9 and TRBJ2-2; 9 bases fit TRBD1. CDR3 size: 15 residues. Germline CDR1 reads SGDLS; CDR2 reads YYNGEE. Variable domain in full (rest from reference TRBV9 and TRBJ2-2): DSGVTQTPKHLITATGQRVTLRCSPRSGDLSVYWYQQSLDQGLQFLIQYYNGEERAKGNILERFSAQQFPDLHSELNLSSLELGDSALYFCASSVNRGRPGGLFFGEGSRLTVL.

This clonotype was seen a handful of times. The rearrangement uses TRBV27 and TRBJ2-1, with 15 bases matching TRBD2. V shed 5 bases and J 14 bases; nucleotides not matched to a gene: 7. Germline lookup yields CDR1 MNHEY and CDR2 SMNVEV (reference sequence). This CDR3 has 14 amino acids. The CDR3 here is CASSPRTSGRAEFF. The CDR3 coding sequence is TGTGCCAGCAGTCCAAGGACTAGCGGGAGGGCCGAGTTCTTC.

This clonotype was recorded at least ten times. This CDR3 is CASSSWGGTYEQYF. The CDR3 nucleotides read TGTGCCAGCAGCTCCTGGGGCGGGACCTACGAGCAGTACTTC. This chain joins TRBV5-5 and TRBJ2-7; possible D gene TRBD2, 6 bases. The germline V gene has CDR1 SGHKS and CDR2 YYEKEE (reference sequence). The CDR3 covers 14 residues. The ends were cut back, 3 bases at V and 2 bases at J, with 12 bases in the middle.